These 5 T cell receptor beta chains were sequenced from one sample in a study of T cell responses to AZD1222 COVID-19 vaccine. TCRdb's copy holds only in-frame clones and misses some; the assay was immunoSEQ multiplex PCR. The top ten hold less than 1.5% of the sample, which has about 200,000 clones, approximately 92% seen once. The source was peripheral blood, collected on day 0 of AZD1222 vaccination. The receptors were gathered from an adult in good health.

The CDR3 loop reads CASSGTGAYGYTF. Here the CDR3 DNA reads TGTGCCAGCAGTGGGACAGGGGCCTATGGCTACACCTTC. This chain connects TRBV2 to TRBJ1-2; TRBD1 matches 9 bases. In germline, CDR1 is SNHLY, CDR2 FYNNEI. There are 13 residues in the CDR3. The V and J ends lost 4 bases and 4 bases, in that order; junction bases with no gene match: 1.

V gene TRBV7-8 combines with J gene TRBJ2-1, with no clear D. CDR3 length: 11 amino acids. Germline values: CDR1 SGHVS, CDR2 FQNEAQ. With 8 bases removed from V and 4 bases from J, the gap between germline ends came to 6 bases. The CDR3 region is CASGGYNEQFF. The CDR3 DNA is TGTGCCAGCGGCGGTTACAATGAGCAGTTCTTC.

This chain connects TRBV30 to TRBJ1-4; 11 nucleotides align to TRBD1. Losses at the gene ends were 1 base for V and 4 bases for J; bases not matched to a gene: 5. Germline V lookup: CDR1 GTSNPN, CDR2 SVGIG (reference sequence). This CDR3 has 16 amino acids. The CDR3, as DNA: TGTGCCTGGAGTGGGACAGGGGGCATAGGTAATGAAAAACTGTTTTTT. Its translation: CAWSGTGGIGNEKLFF.

The CDR3 here is CASSQRGEETQYF. The CDR3, as DNA: TGTGCCAGCAGCCAAAGGGGGGAAGAGACCCAGTACTTC. V usage is TRBV3-1 (or the pseudogene TRBV3-2) and J usage is TRBJ2-5; D is possibly TRBD1 or TRBD2 (6 bases each). The V gene lost 2 bases and the J gene lost 3 bases, with 7 bases spanning the gap. The CDR3 extends over 13 amino acids. Germline CDR1 and CDR2: LGHDT and YNNKEL (reference sequence).

The rearrangement joins TRBV19 to TRBJ2-7; 7 bases are shared with TRBD1. V shed 9 bases, J shed 3 bases, and the junction held 8 bases outside the gene matches. The CDR3 is 13 residues long. Per the germline V gene, CDR1 is LNHDA and CDR2 is SQIVND (reference sequence). The CDR3 spells CASERTGGYEQYF. In DNA form, the CDR3 reads TGTGCCAGCGAAAGGACAGGAGGCTACGAGCAGTACTTC.